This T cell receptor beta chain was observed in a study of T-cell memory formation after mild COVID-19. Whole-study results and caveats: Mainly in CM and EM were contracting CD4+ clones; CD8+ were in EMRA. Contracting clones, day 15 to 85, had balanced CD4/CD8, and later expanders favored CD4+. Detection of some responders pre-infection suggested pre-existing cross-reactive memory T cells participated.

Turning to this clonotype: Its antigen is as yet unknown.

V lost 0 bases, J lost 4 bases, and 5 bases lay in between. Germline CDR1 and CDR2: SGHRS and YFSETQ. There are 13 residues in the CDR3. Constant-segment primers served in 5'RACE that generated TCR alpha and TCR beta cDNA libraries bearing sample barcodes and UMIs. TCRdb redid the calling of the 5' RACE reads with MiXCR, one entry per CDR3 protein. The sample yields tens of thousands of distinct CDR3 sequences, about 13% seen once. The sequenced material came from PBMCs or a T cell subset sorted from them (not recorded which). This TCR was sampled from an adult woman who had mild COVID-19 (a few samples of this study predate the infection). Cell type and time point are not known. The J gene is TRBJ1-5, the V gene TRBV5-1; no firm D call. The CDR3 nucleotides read TGCGCCAGCAGCTTGGCAGCTAATCAGCCCCAGCATTTT. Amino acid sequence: CASSLAANQPQHF.